These T cell receptor beta chains were read from a single sample in a study of OX40 agonist ivuxolimab in advanced cancers. The assay was immunoSEQ multiplex PCR, and TCRdb's table has in-frame clones only and misses some. The sample records 60,000 to 100,000 clones, 87% being singletons. The input for sequencing was CD4+ or CD8+ T cells sorted from blood, taken in a trial of the OX40 agonist ivuxolimab. The receptors stem from an adult with an advanced solid tumor such as melanoma, head and neck, liver or kidney cancer. CDR3s include the opening cysteine and the closing phenylalanine or tryptophan. D genes are given only for firm matches. The listing skips clone size in some rows; elsewhere it reads once, few, many or a size class.

J gene | clone size | D gene | V gene | CDR3 protein | CDR3 DNA
TRBJ2-5 | NA | NA | TRBV4-1 | CASSQDPTGTLQETQYF | TGCGCCAGCAGCCAAGATCCCACGGGGACCCTCCAAGAGACCCAGTACTTC
TRBJ2-1 | NA | TRBD2 | TRBV5-8 | CASSLGGLAGVVEQFF | TGTGCCAGCAGCTTGGGGGGACTAGCGGGAGTGGTTGAGCAGTTCTTC
TRBJ2-1 | once | NA | TRBV20-1 | CSASNNEQFF | TGCAGTGCCTCTAACAATGAGCAGTTCTTC
TRBJ1-2 | NA | NA | TRBV19 | CASSSGSTRGYTF | TGTGCCAGTAGTAGCGGCTCGACTCGGGGCTACACCTTC
TRBJ2-7 | NA | NA | TRBV4-1 | CASSRSTSSGASYEQYF | TGCGCCAGCAGCCGATCAACCAGCAGCGGAGCCTCCTACGAGCAGTACTTC
TRBJ2-3 | NA | NA | TRBV5-1 | CASSLGGSATDTQYF | TGCGCCAGCAGCTTGGGAGGCTCAGCCACAGATACGCAGTATTTT
TRBJ1-1 | NA | NA | TRBV10-3 | CAISAMNTEAFF | TGTGCCATCAGTGCTATGAACACTGAAGCTTTCTTT
TRBJ2-5 | once | NA | TRBV29-1 | CSVDNGFQETQYF | TGCAGCGTTGACAATGGATTCCAAGAGACCCAGTACTTC
TRBJ2-7 | NA | TRBD1 | TRBV5-1 | CASSETGGAYEQYF | TGCGCCAGCAGCGAAACAGGGGGCGCCTACGAGCAGTACTTC
TRBJ1-2 | NA | TRBD1 | TRBV9 | CASSNTGTGGPGGYTF | TGTGCCAGCAGCAATACAGGGACAGGGGGTCCGGGTGGCTACACCTTC
TRBJ2-1 | NA | NA | TRBV9 | CASSVGAGGVTYNEQFF | TGTGCCAGCAGCGTAGGGGCTGGAGGGGTAACCTACAATGAGCAGTTCTTC
TRBJ2-7 | once | TRBD2 | TRBV7-4 | CASSTVEREDYEQYF | TGTGCCAGCAGCACCGTTGAGCGGGAGGACTACGAGCAGTACTTC
TRBJ1-1 | NA | NA | TRBV19 | CASSSYIRNTEAFF | TGTGCCAGTAGTAGCTACATCCGGAACACTGAAGCTTTCTTT
TRBJ2-7 | once | TRBD2 | TRBV19 | CASSTSSGSRNEQYF | TGTGCCAGTAGTACGTCTAGCGGGAGTCGGAACGAGCAGTACTTC
TRBJ1-1 | NA | NA | TRBV5-4 | CASSLITSGSTAEAFF | TGTGCCAGCAGCTTGATTACCTCGGGGTCTACCGCTGAAGCTTTCTTT
TRBJ1-6 | NA | NA | TRBV11-2 | CASSFTRGNNSPLHF | TGTGCCAGCAGCTTTACGAGGGGGAATAATTCACCCCTCCACTTT
TRBJ2-5 | NA | TRBD2 | TRBV19 | CASSMRGRWQGGLQETQYF | TGTGCCAGTAGTATGAGGGGTAGATGGCAGGGAGGGCTCCAAGAGACCCAGTACTTC
TRBJ1-1 | NA | NA | TRBV5-6 | CASSTGGWTENTEAFF | TGTGCCAGCAGCACCGGAGGCTGGACAGAGAACACTGAAGCTTTCTTT
TRBJ2-7 | NA | TRBD2 | TRBV11-2 | CASSSIAGGRYEQYF | TGTGCCAGCAGCTCGATAGCGGGGGGCAGGTACGAGCAGTACTTC
TRBJ1-1 | NA | TRBD1 | TRBV18 | CASSPGRDRNTEAFF | TGTGCCAGCTCACCTGGGAGGGACAGGAACACTGAAGCTTTCTTT
TRBJ2-7 | NA | NA | TRBV5-1 | CASSLVADYEQYF | TGCGCCAGCAGCTTGGTGGCCGATTACGAGCAGTACTTC
TRBJ1-4 | NA | NA | TRBV6-1 | CASNSGDPNEKLFF | TGTGCCAGCAACTCAGGGGACCCTAATGAAAAACTGTTTTTT
TRBJ1-1 | NA | TRBD1 | TRBV4-2 | CASSQDVKGATEAFF | TGTGCCAGCAGCCAAGACGTTAAGGGGGCCACTGAAGCTTTCTTT
TRBJ1-2 | NA | NA | TRBV21-1 | CASSKYRDGENYGYTF | TGTGCCAGCAGCAAATATAGGGACGGAGAAAACTATGGCTACACCTTC
TRBJ2-7 | NA | NA | TRBV7-6 | CASSHVQGVNEQYF | TGTGCCAGCAGCCACGTCCAAGGGGTGAACGAGCAGTACTTC
TRBJ2-7 | NA | NA | TRBV5-1 | CASSGGTYEQYF | TGCGCCAGCAGTGGAGGTACCTACGAGCAGTACTTC
TRBJ1-1 | NA | NA | TRBV5-5 | CASSLAVWGQDTEAFF | TGTGCCAGCAGCTTGGCAGTTTGGGGGCAGGACACTGAAGCTTTCTTT
TRBJ2-3 | NA | TRBD2 | TRBV28 | CASSYPSGRGMNTDTQYF | TGTGCCAGCAGTTACCCTAGCGGGAGGGGAATGAACACAGATACGCAGTATTTT
TRBJ1-2 | NA | TRBD1 | TRBV6-6 | CASSYGTGAGYTF | TGTGCCAGCAGTTACGGGACAGGGGCTGGCTACACCTTC
TRBJ2-7 | NA | TRBD1 | TRBV19 | CASSTSDRGYYEQYF | TGTGCCAGTAGTACCTCGGACAGGGGGTACTACGAGCAGTACTTC
TRBJ2-3 | NA | TRBD1 | TRBV4-2 | CASSIGTGTDTQYF | TGTGCCAGCAGTATCGGGACAGGGACAGATACGCAGTATTTT
TRBJ1-1 | NA | NA | TRBV6-4 | CASSVLDPTYTEAFF | TGTGCCAGCAGTGTACTCGACCCTACTTACACTGAAGCTTTCTTT
TRBJ2-1 | NA | NA | TRBV19 | CASGTGSSYNEQFF | TGTGCCAGCGGGACTGGGAGCTCCTACAATGAGCAGTTCTTC
TRBJ2-7 | NA | NA | TRBV2 | CASSTLNEQYF | TGTGCCAGCAGTACGCTAAACGAGCAGTACTTC
TRBJ2-3 | NA | NA | TRBV10-2 | CASAQDYTQYF | TGCGCCAGCGCCCAGGACTATACGCAGTATTTT
TRBJ2-5 | once | TRBD2 | TRBV10-2 | CASSELGEGLSQTQYF | TGCGCCAGCAGTGAATTGGGGGAGGGCCTCAGTCAGACCCAGTACTTC
TRBJ1-5 | NA | NA | TRBV2 | CASSQGPGSNQPQHF | TGTGCCAGCAGTCAAGGGCCCGGTAGCAATCAGCCCCAGCATTTT
TRBJ2-1 | NA | NA | TRBV19 | CASSEAGSYNEQFF | TGTGCCAGTAGTGAGGCAGGGTCTTACAATGAGCAGTTCTTC
TRBJ2-3 | NA | NA | TRBV5-1 | CASSAAVGVTDTQYF | TGCGCCAGCAGCGCCGCGGTAGGGGTCACAGATACGCAGTATTTT
TRBJ2-3 | NA | NA | TRBV7-3 | CASGGGTDTQYF | TGTGCCAGCGGCGGTGGCACAGATACGCAGTATTTT
TRBJ2-5 | NA | NA | TRBV5-1 | CASSLGQQQETQYF | TGCGCCAGCAGCTTGGGACAGCAACAAGAGACCCAGTACTTC
TRBJ2-1 | few | NA | TRBV7-2 | CASSLSGGSYNEQFF | TGTGCCAGCAGCTTAAGCGGTGGCAGCTACAATGAGCAGTTCTTC
TRBJ2-2 | NA | TRBD2 | TRBV5-5 | CASTVAGGPRELFF | TGTGCCAGCACCGTAGCGGGAGGGCCCCGGGAGCTGTTTTTT
TRBJ2-2 | NA | NA | TRBV2 | CASSDWASQLFF | TGTGCCAGCAGTGATTGGGCTTCCCAGCTGTTTTTT
TRBJ1-2 | NA | NA | TRBV7-2 | CASSLAEGYGYTF | TGTGCCAGCAGCTTAGCGGAGGGATATGGCTACACCTTC
TRBJ2-3 | once | TRBD2 | TRBV28 | CASRETGLAGWDTQYF | TGTGCCAGCAGGGAAACGGGACTAGCGGGTTGGGATACGCAGTATTTT